Below, 25 T cell receptor beta chains from the same sample are listed, as sequenced in a study of T cell repertoires in cytomegalovirus infection. TCRdb ran MiXCR on the reads and lists one entry per CDR3 protein. The sample shows hundreds of thousands of distinct CDR3 sequences, over 25% of them seen only once. Antigen specificity for these receptors is unknown. The sample in question was cultured CD8+ T cells from PBMCs, obtained from culture after CMV antigen stimulation. These receptor sequences come from a human donor in good health (CMV status not recorded). Some clones in this sample may be carry-over from other donors' samples.

J is TRBJ2-1 and V is TRBV12-3 or TRBV12-4, with D perhaps being TRBD1 or TRBD2 (6 bases each). The CDR3 loop spans 17 amino acids. Trimming pared 6 bases from V and 6 bases from J, leaving 24 bases between. CDR3 in amino acids: CASSRRVGPDRRNEQFF. The CDR3 region has the DNA TGTGCCAGCAGCCGGAGGGTGGGACCGGACAGACGCAATGAGCAGTTCTTC.

Of note for this clonotype: One base away lies a much larger clone, so this may be a sequencing read error. V gene TRBV27 combines with J gene TRBJ1-2; 7 nucleotides match TRBD1. The CDR3 spans 14 residues. Germline CDR1 is MNHEY and CDR2 is SMNVEV (reference sequence). The CDR3: CASSLGRGNYDYTF. The CDR3 nucleotides read TGTGCCAGCAGTTTGGGCAGGGGGAACTATGACTACACCTTC.

The chain is built from TRBV14 and TRBJ1-1, with D possibly matching TRBD1 (5 bases). This CDR3 is 14 amino acids long. V was cut by 1 base and J by 3 bases, with 9 bases left in between. CDR1 and CDR2 from the germline V gene are SGHDN and FVKESK. The CDR3 loop reads CASSQGGWYTEAFF. CDR3 sequence (DNA): TGTGCCAGCAGCCAAGGGGGGTGGTACACTGAAGCTTTCTTT. The whole variable domain, remainder taken from reference TRBV14 and TRBJ1-1, is EAGVTQFPSHSVIEKGQTVTLRCDPISGHDNLYWYRRVMGKEIKFLLHFVKESKQDESGMPNNRFLAERTGGTYSTLKVQPAELEDSGVYFCASSQGGWYTEAFFGQGTRLTVV.

The chain combines TRBV27 with TRBJ1-6; D is ambiguous. The CDR3 has 16 residues. Germline assignment: CDR1 MNHEY and CDR2 SMNVEV (reference sequence). Trimming cost V 1 base and J 3 bases, with 10 bases left between them. CDR3 residues: CASSLYGSHYNSPLHF. In nucleotides, the CDR3 is TGTGCCAGCAGTTTATACGGGTCTCACTATAATTCACCCCTCCACTTT.

The genes are TRBV27 and TRBJ1-2; no clear D. Germline V gives CDR1 MNHEY, CDR2 SMNVEV (reference sequence). CDR3 length: 14 amino acids. With 4 bases removed from V and 1 base from J, the gap between germline ends came to 10 bases. In nucleotides, the CDR3 is TGTGCCAGCAGTTATGGACGCAATAACTATGGCTACACCTTC. This encodes CASSYGRNNYGYTF.

The rearrangement joins TRBV19 to TRBJ1-2; 7 bases line up with TRBD1. CDR1 is LNHDA, CDR2 SQIVND, per germline (reference sequence). V lost 5 bases to trimming and J lost 1 base; unmatched junction nucleotides: 13. The CDR3 consists of 17 residues. This chain's CDR3 is CASSFSQGYRFNYGYTF. Written as DNA, the CDR3 is TGTGCCAGTAGTTTCTCACAGGGGTACCGGTTTAACTATGGCTACACCTTC. Drawing the rest from reference TRBV19 and TRBJ1-2, the complete variable domain is DGGITQSPKYLFRKEGQNVTLSCEQNLNHDAMYWYRQDPGQGLRLIYYSQIVNDFQKGDIAEGYSVSREKKESFPLTVTSAQKNPTAFYLCASSFSQGYRFNYGYTFGSGTRLTVV.

V and J are TRBV5-4 and TRBJ2-3; unclear D gene. Between the trimmed V and J ends, which lost 7 bases and 4 bases, there was a span of 16 bases. Germline-derived CDR1 and CDR2 are SGHNT and YYREEE (reference sequence). The CDR3 extends over 14 amino acids. In DNA form, the CDR3 reads TGTGCCAGCGGTGGCCTCGGAGAGGCAGATACGCAGTATTTT. Its protein product is CASGGLGEADTQYF.

This clonotype was counted only a few times. This chain connects TRBV7-9 to TRBJ2-7; D is possibly TRBD2 (6 bases). V was clipped by 5 bases and J by 4 bases, with 18 bases between them. The CDR3 is 15 residues long. The germline CDR1 and CDR2 sequences are SEHNR and FQNEAQ (reference sequence). The DNA for the CDR3 is TGTGCCAGCAGCCGTCCGATCGAAGGAGGGTACGAGCAGTACTTC. Its translation: CASSRPIEGGYEQYF.

The chain employs TRBV7-9 and TRBJ2-7; possibly TRBD2 for D (6 bases). CDR3 length: 15 residues. The V gene lost 1 base and the J gene lost 3 bases, with 13 bases spanning the gap. The germline V gene has CDR1 SEHNR and CDR2 FQNEAQ (reference sequence). In DNA, the CDR3 is TGTGCCAGCAGCTTAGATGCGGGGCTGAACTACGAGCAGTACGTC. Encoded protein: CASSLDAGLNYEQYV.

This clonotype was seen a handful of times. The chain uses TRBV7-9 and TRBJ2-6, with 10 bases that match TRBD1. Germline V CDR1 and CDR2: SEHNR, FQNEAQ (reference sequence). This CDR3 region has 17 residues. Unmatched junction bases numbered 3, after V lost 4 bases and J lost 0 bases. CDR3 amino acids: CASSSGQGTSGANVLTF. For the CDR3, the DNA is TGTGCCAGCAGCTCGGGACAGGGGACCTCTGGGGCCAACGTCCTGACTTTC.

This rearrangement joins TRBV12-3 or TRBV12-4 to TRBJ1-2, with D maybe TRBD1 (5 bases). Trimming took 2 bases from V and 5 from J, leaving 9 bases between them. CDR3 length: 13 residues. The chain's CDR3 is CASSLSRVYGYTF. CDR3 DNA sequence: TGTGCCAGCAGTTTAAGCAGGGTTTATGGCTACACCTTC.

This clonotype was found many times. The genes are TRBV7-2 and TRBJ2-3, with 10 bases lining up with TRBD1. The V gene's germline CDR1 is SGHTA and CDR2 FQGNSA. V shed 4 bases and J 3 bases; nucleotides not matched to a gene: 7. The CDR3 has 16 residues. CDR3 residues: CASSSIDRGRTDTQYF. The CDR3 coding sequence is TGTGCCAGCAGCTCCATAGACAGGGGGCGAACAGATACGCAGTATTTT.

The chain is built from TRBV15 and TRBJ2-1, with 13 bases aligning to TRBD2. Germline CDR1 is LNHNV and CDR2 is YYDKDF (reference sequence). Germline trimming cut 6 bases from V and 2 bases from J; bases unmatched to any gene: 1. This CDR3 spans 15 amino acids. The CDR3 DNA is TGTGCCACCAGAACTAGCGGGGGGGCCTACAATGAGCAGTTCTTC. Translating it yields CATRTSGGAYNEQFF.

The rearrangement joins TRBV10-3 to TRBJ2-7; D gene unclear. Per the germline V gene, CDR1 is ENHRY and CDR2 is SYGVKD. V lost 3 bases and J 9 bases, leaving 21 bases between the germline ends. The CDR3 has 15 amino acids. The CDR3 bases are TGTGCCATCAGTGAAGCGACAAGTACGATTAGGTGGCAGTACTTC. It is translated as CAISEATSTIRWQYF.

This clonotype appeared many times. The gene calls are TRBV7-2 and TRBJ2-1; possible D gene TRBD2, 5 bases. CDR3 length: 12 amino acids. Germline V gene lookup returns CDR1 SGHTA and CDR2 FQGNSA. The V and J ends lost 5 bases and 9 bases respectively, with 11 bases between them. The CDR3 loop is CASSRLEGEQFF. CDR3 coding DNA: TGTGCCAGCAGCCGTCTTGAGGGTGAGCAGTTCTTC.

This clonotype was observed at least ten times. This sequence joins TRBV7-8 and TRBJ2-2; TRBD2 matches 15 bases. V lost 10 bases, J lost 4 bases, and 4 bases stayed unmatched. There are 15 residues in the CDR3. Germline-derived CDR1 and CDR2 are SGHVS and FQNEAQ. CDR3 sequence: CATGLAGGGTGELFF. The DNA for the CDR3 is TGTGCCACCGGACTAGCGGGGGGGGGCACCGGGGAGCTGTTTTTT.

The J gene is TRBJ2-1, the V gene TRBV27, with a tentative D call TRBD2 (6 bases). CDR1 and CDR2 (germline): MNHEY, SMNVEV (reference sequence). This CDR3 region has 16 residues. V was shortened by 3 bases and J by 1 base, with 13 bases between the two germline ends. This CDR3 is CASSFIASVSYNEQFF. The CDR3, as DNA: TGTGCCAGCAGTTTTATCGCTAGCGTTTCCTACAATGAGCAGTTCTTC.

This clonotype occurred a few times. The chain joins TRBV10-3 to TRBJ1-1; a possible D gene is TRBD1 (5 bases). V dropped 8 bases and J dropped 1 base, with 14 bases sitting between them. The V gene's germline CDR1 is ENHRY and CDR2 SYGVKD. The CDR3 contains 14 residues. Here the CDR3 DNA reads TGTGCCATCGATACCGGGACGCGGAACACTGAAGCTTTCTTT. Translation gives CAIDTGTRNTEAFF.

This clonotype was counted only a few times. This sequence joins TRBV6-5 and TRBJ1-1, with no clear D. The CDR3 contains 13 residues. CDR1 and CDR2 from the germline V gene are MNHEY and SVGAGI. V gave up 2 bases and J gave up 8 bases, with 12 bases separating them. CDR3 in DNA: TGTGCCAGCAGTTACGAGATGAATGGGGAAGCTTTCTTT. Residues: CASSYEMNGEAFF.

This clonotype showed up just a few times. Here the CDR3 DNA reads TGTGCCAGCACCTCAAATTGGCGGACAGGGATGAACTACAATGAGCAGTTCTTC. Translation gives CASTSNWRTGMNYNEQFF. V usage is TRBV27 and J usage is TRBJ2-1, with 8 bases identical to TRBD1. The CDR3 runs 18 residues. After removal of 7 bases from V and 3 bases from J, the junction contained 17 bases not matched to a gene. Germline-derived CDR1 and CDR2 are MNHEY and SMNVEV (reference sequence).

This chain joins TRBV5-1 and TRBJ2-1; the D gene is possibly TRBD2 (5 bases). The CDR3 sequence is 14 residues long. Between the trimmed V and J ends, which lost 3 bases and 6 bases, there was a span of 13 bases. Germline CDR1 and CDR2: SGHRS and YFSETQ. The CDR3 DNA sequence: TGCGCCAGCAGCTCCTTCGGAGCGGTCAATGAGCAGTTCTTC. This gives the protein CASSSFGAVNEQFF.

This clonotype was observed a few times. This sequence joins TRBV7-6 and TRBJ1-5, with D possibly TRBD1 on 5 matching bases. The CDR3 is made up of 14 amino acids. From germline, CDR1 is SGHVS and CDR2 FNYEAQ. V lost 5 bases and J 1 base, leaving 9 bases between the germline ends. The CDR3 here is CASSAPGSNQPQHF. The CDR3 nucleotides read TGTGCCAGCAGCGCACCAGGGAGCAATCAGCCCCAGCATTTT.

The chain links TRBV7-6 to TRBJ1-1; 8 nucleotides agree with TRBD1. Germline trimming cut 2 bases from V and 1 base from J; bases unmatched to any gene: 6. The CDR3 covers 16 residues. In germline, CDR1 is SGHVS, CDR2 FNYEAQ. CDR3 sequence: CASSLIPGGGNTEAFF. The DNA of the CDR3 is TGTGCCAGCAGCTTAATACCAGGGGGCGGGAACACTGAAGCTTTCTTT.

This chain links TRBV6-2 or TRBV6-3 with TRBJ2-3; 7 nucleotides match TRBD1. The CDR3 consists of 11 residues. V shed 6 bases, J shed 14 bases, and the junction held 8 bases outside the gene matches. Germline CDR1 reads MNHEY; CDR2 reads SVGEGT. The CDR3 is CASRTGQTVYF. The CDR3 bases are TGTGCCAGCAGGACGGGACAGACTGTGTATTTT.

The chain joins TRBV6-5 to TRBJ1-2; D possibly corresponds to TRBD1 (6 bases). The germline V and J ends were trimmed by 4 bases and 8 bases, with 20 bases remaining between them. The CDR3 consists of 15 residues. CDR1 is MNHEY, CDR2 SVGAGI, per germline. For the CDR3, the DNA is TGTGCCAGCAGTTTTTTCCACGGGACATATAAAGGCTACACCTTC. This encodes CASSFFHGTYKGYTF.